The next 31 T cell receptor beta chains were all read from a single sample in a study of T-cell reconstitution after alpha-beta-depleted transplantation in children. The TCRbeta library was prepared with unique molecular identifiers. TCRdb re-derived calls from the PCR reads in MiXCR, one entry per CDR3 protein. Here the sample spans about 58,000 distinct CDR3 sequences, approximately 43% being singletons. The sample was PBMCs, mostly from graft donor cells, taken 360 days after TCRalphabeta/CD19-depleted stem cell transplant. These TCRs come from a male patient under 18 who had a stem cell transplant for acute lymphoblastic leukemia, so the T cells may come from the graft donor.

The sample holds many counts of this clonotype. The chain couples TRBV29-1 to TRBJ2-3; D call uncertain. The V and J ends lost 5 bases and 2 bases respectively, with 5 bases between them. From germline, CDR1 is SQVTM and CDR2 ANQGSEA. The CDR3 contains 11 residues. The CDR3 is CSVLNTDTQYF. As DNA, the CDR3 is TGCAGCGTTCTTAACACAGATACGCAGTATTTT.

V usage is TRBV7-3 and J usage is TRBJ2-2, with D possibly TRBD1 on 6 matching bases. CDR1 is SGHTA and CDR2 is FQGTGA in the germline V gene. Trimming left V 8 bases short and J 4 bases short, with 8 bases between. The CDR3 is 12 amino acids. The CDR3 bases are TGTGCCAGCGGCAGGGGCACCGGGGAGCTGTTTTTT. Its translation is CASGRGTGELFF.

V usage is TRBV18 and J usage is TRBJ2-1, with unresolved D. The CDR3 runs 13 residues. CDR1 and CDR2 (germline): KGHSH, LQKENI. Trimming removed 3 bases at V and 10 bases at J, with 13 bases between. This chain's CDR3 is CASSPHLDGEQFF. CDR3 nucleotides: TGTGCCAGCTCACCCCACCTGGATGGGGAGCAGTTCTTC. The variable domain in full, completed from reference TRBV18 and TRBJ2-1, reads NAGVMQNPRHLVRRRGQEARLRCSPMKGHSHVYWYRQLPEEGLKFMVYLQKENIIDESGMPKERFSAEFPKEGPSILRIQQVVRGDSAAYFCASSPHLDGEQFFGPGTRLTVL.

This chain uses TRBV7-2 with TRBJ1-4, with a weak D call TRBD1 (6 bases). Trimming took off 7 bases at V and 6 bases at J, with 15 bases between the two ends. This CDR3 region has 14 residues. Per the germline V gene, CDR1 is SGHTA and CDR2 is FQGNSA. DNA for the CDR3: TGTGCCAGCACCCCTACAGGGTGGGATGAAAAACTGTTTTTT. It encodes CASTPTGWDEKLFF.

This rearrangement joins TRBV12-3 or TRBV12-4 to TRBJ2-1; 11 nucleotides agree with TRBD2. The V and J ends lost 1 base and 7 bases, in that order; junction bases with no gene match: 6. This CDR3 is 16 amino acids long. The CDR3 sequence: CASSLERASGGNEQFF. CDR3 DNA sequence: TGTGCCAGCAGTTTAGAGAGGGCTAGCGGGGGGAATGAGCAGTTCTTC.

The rearrangement links TRBV11-2 to TRBJ1-1; 9 bases are a match to TRBD1. This CDR3 is built from 14 residues. Germline loops: CDR1 SGHAT, CDR2 FQNNGV. V was pared by 2 bases and J by 4 bases, with 2 bases of the junction left unmatched. The CDR3 DNA is TGTGCCAGCAGCTTATTGGACAGGGGCACTGAAGCTTTCTTT. Its translation: CASSLLDRGTEAFF.

The chain uses TRBV7-6 and TRBJ2-2, with D unclear. The V gene lost 0 bases and the J gene lost 3 bases, with 8 bases spanning the gap. The CDR3 consists of 15 residues. Germline assignment: CDR1 SGHVS and CDR2 FNYEAQ. The CDR3 DNA reads TGTGCCAGCAGCTTAGCCTCTCTTTACACCGGGGAGCTGTTTTTT. This codes for CASSLASLYTGELFF.

This clonotype appeared a few times. This sequence joins TRBV3-1 and TRBJ2-5, with D possibly being TRBD2 (5 bases). The CDR3 runs 14 residues. Germline CDR1 is LGHDT and CDR2 is YNNKEL (reference sequence). The V and J ends lost 4 bases and 5 bases respectively, with 14 bases between them. This chain's CDR3 is CASSREGRAETQYF. As DNA, the CDR3 is TGTGCCAGCAGCCGCGAGGGAAGGGCTGAGACCCAGTACTTC.

The V call is TRBV5-1, the J call TRBJ1-5; no firm D call. Trimming removed 2 bases at V and 4 bases at J, with 7 bases between. This CDR3 has 13 residues. Germline values: CDR1 SGHRS, CDR2 YFSETQ. The CDR3 loop reads CASSFGSNQPQHF. The CDR3 DNA follows: TGCGCCAGCAGCTTCGGTAGTAATCAGCCCCAGCATTTT.

The chain recombines TRBV7-6 with TRBJ1-2; 7 bases map to TRBD1. Trimming at V came to 5 bases and at J to 7 bases, leaving 13 bases not matched to a gene. Germline V gene lookup returns CDR1 SGHVS and CDR2 FNYEAQ. The CDR3 is 15 residues long. The CDR3 DNA follows: TGTGCCAGCAGCCCCCTGACAGGGCTTGAAGTTGGCTACACCTTC. Translation: CASSPLTGLEVGYTF.

The rearrangement uses TRBV2 and TRBJ1-3; 7 bases align to TRBD1. The CDR3 contains 15 residues. CDR1 is SNHLY, CDR2 FYNNEI, per germline. The junction had 7 bases not matched to a gene; V was cut back by 6 bases and J by 2 bases. CDR3 sequence reads: CASRPSRGAGNTIYF. The CDR3 bases are TGTGCCAGCAGGCCTTCCAGGGGGGCTGGAAACACCATATATTTT.

The rearrangement uses TRBV11-2 and TRBJ2-7; 10 positions match TRBD2. The junction had 10 bases not matched to a gene; V was cut back by 5 bases and J by 3 bases. The CDR3 has 16 amino acids. Looked up from germline, CDR1 is SGHAT and CDR2 is FQNNGV. The CDR3 sequence is CASSRSGTSVYYEQYF. Written as DNA, the CDR3 is TGTGCCAGCAGCAGATCCGGGACTAGCGTTTACTACGAGCAGTACTTC.

This clonotype was seen a handful of times. The chain recombines TRBV9 with TRBJ2-3, with TRBD1 identical over 7 bases. The CDR3 has 13 residues. CDR1 is SGDLS, CDR2 YYNGEE, per germline. V was clipped by 1 base and J by 4 bases; unmatched bases: 0. DNA for the CDR3: TGTGCCAGCAGCGTACAGGGGGCAGATACGCAGTATTTT. Residues: CASSVQGADTQYF.

This CDR3 is CASTPGALGNEQFF. The CDR3 bases are TGCGCCAGCACCCCCGGGGCTCTTGGCAATGAGCAGTTCTTC. The chain is built from TRBV5-1 and TRBJ2-1; D may correspond to TRBD1 or TRBD2 (5 bases each). The CDR3 spans 14 residues. Trimming stripped 6 bases from V and 6 bases from J, with 16 bases between. From germline, CDR1 is SGHRS and CDR2 YFSETQ. Filled out from reference TRBV5-1 and TRBJ2-1, the complete variable domain reads KAGVTQTPRYLIKTRGQQVTLSCSPISGHRSVSWYQQTPGQGLQFLFEYFSETQRNKGNFPGRFSGRQFSNSRSEMNVSTLELGDSALYLCASTPGALGNEQFFGPGTRLTVL.

The gene calls are TRBV29-1 and TRBJ1-1; a possible D gene is TRBD1 (5 bases). The germline V gene has CDR1 SQVTM and CDR2 ANQGSEA. This CDR3 spans 15 amino acids. Trimming took 1 base from V and 0 from J, leaving 12 bases between them. The CDR3 loop is CSVEGGRFMNTEAFF. The CDR3 DNA reads TGCAGCGTTGAAGGGGGGAGGTTTATGAACACTGAAGCTTTCTTT.

V is TRBV20-1 and J is TRBJ2-3, with a possible D match to TRBD1 (5 bases). Looked up from germline, CDR1 is DFQATT and CDR2 is SNEGSKA (reference sequence). V was clipped by 5 bases and J by 1 base, with 13 bases between them. CDR3 length: 14 residues. In DNA, the CDR3 is TGCAGTGCTTGGGGCTCGCTCGGCACAGATACGCAGTATTTT. Encoded protein: CSAWGSLGTDTQYF.

The J gene is TRBJ2-3, the V gene TRBV28; D might be TRBD2 (5 bases). The CDR3 totals 15 residues. Germline V gene lookup returns CDR1 MDHEN and CDR2 SYDVKM. V lost 2 bases, J lost 4 bases, and 13 bases lay in between. The CDR3 region is CASSLGLASPDTQYF. The CDR3 bases are TGTGCCAGCAGTTTAGGTCTAGCTAGCCCAGATACGCAGTATTTT.

The rearrangement joins TRBV7-3 to TRBJ2-2, with a tentative D call TRBD1 (5 bases). Trimming pared 2 bases from V and 2 bases from J, leaving 9 bases between. The CDR3 is 15 amino acids. CDR1 is SGHTA and CDR2 is FQGTGA in the germline V gene. CDR3 DNA sequence: TGTGCCAGCAGCTTATATGGGGCAAACACCGGGGAGCTGTTTTTT. Translated, it gives CASSLYGANTGELFF.

The chain employs TRBV11-2 and TRBJ2-7; 8 positions match TRBD2. V shed 1 base, J shed 1 base, and the junction held 12 bases outside the gene matches. The germline gives CDR1 SGHAT, CDR2 FQNNGV. The CDR3 runs 18 residues. The CDR3 DNA sequence: TGTGCCAGCAGCTTAGGAACGCTCGGCGGGGGGTTTTCCTACGAGCAGTACTTC. Translation gives CASSLGTLGGGFSYEQYF.

This clonotype was seen once. The CDR3 DNA is TGCGCCAGCAGCTTAATTCGTTTAAGGGACTACACCGGGGAGCTGTTTTTT. It encodes CASSLIRLRDYTGELFF. This chain connects TRBV5-1 to TRBJ2-2, with a weak D call TRBD2 (6 bases). CDR1 is SGHRS and CDR2 is YFSETQ in the germline V gene. The length of the CDR3 is 17 residues. The V end lost 2 bases, the J end lost 3 bases, and 17 bases lay between the germline ends. Complete variable domain (other parts from reference TRBV5-1 and TRBJ2-2): KAGVTQTPRYLIKTRGQQVTLSCSPISGHRSVSWYQQTPGQGLQFLFEYFSETQRNKGNFPGRFSGRQFSNSRSEMNVSTLELGDSALYLCASSLIRLRDYTGELFFGEGSRLTVL.

The rearrangement joins TRBV4-2 to TRBJ2-1; TRBD2 agrees at 7 bases. V was pared by 4 bases and J by 5 bases, with 11 bases of the junction left unmatched. Germline V CDR1 and CDR2: LGHNA, YNFKEQ. This CDR3 comprises 16 residues. The CDR3 DNA sequence: TGTGCCAGCAGCCCCCCACTCAGCGGGGTTAACAATGAGCAGTTCTTC. It translates to CASSPPLSGVNNEQFF.

This chain uses TRBV11-1 with TRBJ1-2, with TRBD1 as a possible D gene (5 bases). V lost 4 bases and J lost 0, with 18 bases in between. Germline V lookup: CDR1 SGHAT, CDR2 FQDESV (reference sequence). The CDR3 is 17 residues long. CDR3 sequence reads: CASSSGTYEEPNYGYTF. The CDR3 bases are TGTGCCAGCAGCTCCGGGACCTACGAAGAACCTAACTATGGCTACACCTTC.

This clonotype was seen a single time. The CDR3 bases are TGCGCCAGCAGCTTTGGACAGCAGTCCTACGAGCAGTACTTC. It translates to CASSFGQQSYEQYF. The chain combines TRBV5-1 with TRBJ2-7; a weak D match, TRBD1 (6 bases). In germline, CDR1 is SGHRS, CDR2 YFSETQ. Deletions cut 2 bases from V and 1 base from J, with 10 bases between. The CDR3 runs 14 residues.

The sample holds a few counts of this clonotype. This chain uses TRBV7-2 with TRBJ2-5; 8 bases fit TRBD1. V dropped 6 bases and J dropped 3; count of bases not matched to a gene: 3. The germline V gene encodes CDR1 SGHTA and CDR2 FQGNSA. The CDR3 is made up of 13 amino acids. The CDR3 sequence: CASSYRGEETQYF. The CDR3 DNA sequence: TGTGCCAGCAGTTACAGGGGGGAAGAGACCCAGTACTTC.

V gene TRBV27 combines with J gene TRBJ2-1; D unresolved. This CDR3 is built from 14 residues. The germline gives CDR1 MNHEY, CDR2 SMNVEV (reference sequence). The ends were cut back, 2 bases at V and 0 bases at J, with 5 bases in the middle. CDR3 sequence: CASSLMSSYNEQFF. The CDR3 DNA is TGTGCCAGCAGTTTAATGAGCTCCTACAATGAGCAGTTCTTC.

The chain has TRBV7-9 and TRBJ1-4, with unresolved D. CDR3 length equals 10 residues. The V end lost 5 bases, the J end lost 12 bases, and 7 bases lay between the germline ends. The germline V gene encodes CDR1 SEHNR and CDR2 FQNEAQ (reference sequence). CDR3 nucleotides: TGTGCCAGCAGCGGAAGAGAACTGTTTTTT. Translating it yields CASSGRELFF.

This chain connects TRBV15 to TRBJ2-5; 11 positions match TRBD2. The V gene end was trimmed by 2 bases and the J gene end by 2 bases; junction bases not matched to a gene: 10. CDR3 length equals 18 residues. The germline V gene has CDR1 LNHNV and CDR2 YYDKDF (reference sequence). The CDR3 is CATSRSHHTSGGQETQYF. CDR3 nucleotide sequence: TGTGCCACCAGCAGATCCCACCACACTAGCGGGGGACAAGAGACCCAGTACTTC.

This clonotype came up a few times. The genes are TRBV5-5 and TRBJ2-7, with a possible D match to TRBD1 (5 bases). This CDR3 region has 14 residues. V was trimmed by 2 bases and J by 1 base, leaving 10 bases between them. In germline, CDR1 is SGHKS, CDR2 YYEKEE (reference sequence). The CDR3 protein is CASSFRETSYEQYF. The CDR3 coding sequence is TGTGCCAGCAGCTTCAGGGAAACGTCCTACGAGCAGTACTTC.

The genes are TRBV11-2 and TRBJ1-2; D may be TRBD1 (5 bases). V was trimmed by 7 bases and J by 4 bases, leaving 22 bases between them. The CDR3 is 16 amino acids. CDR1 and CDR2 from the germline V gene are SGHAT and FQNNGV. In DNA form, the CDR3 reads TGTGCCAGCAACTCCGGGGGGGGAAGAGAGGGCTATGGCTACACCTTC. This encodes CASNSGGGREGYGYTF.

This clonotype was found a few times. The rearrangement links TRBV12-3 or TRBV12-4 to TRBJ1-4; no reliable D call. Trimming took 1 base from V and 13 from J, leaving 10 bases between them. The CDR3 loop spans 12 amino acids. CDR3 region: CASSLGGSLLFF. In DNA, the CDR3 is TGTGCCAGCAGTTTAGGAGGCAGCCTACTGTTTTTT.

The chain is built from TRBV11-2 and TRBJ2-3; TRBD2 matches 13 bases. This CDR3 is built from 16 residues. With 4 bases clipped from V and 3 bases from J, the junction kept 4 bases outside the gene matches. Germline V CDR1 and CDR2: SGHAT, FQNNGV. CDR3 sequence (DNA): TGTGCCAGCAGCTCCCCGGGACTAGCGGGGACAGATACGCAGTATTTT. This sequence encodes CASSSPGLAGTDTQYF.